These 3 T cell receptor beta chains were all obtained from the same sample, sequenced in a study of cytomegalovirus exposure and HLA in healthy donors. Researchers ran the PCR with 60 Vbeta and 13 Jbeta primers. Only in-frame clones appear in the TCRdb table, and some are missing; sequencing was by immunoSEQ multiplex PCR. This sample's clone table lists approximately 110,000 clones. Sequenced sample: PBMCs. The source is a middle-aged man in good health and CMV-seronegative.

The chain is built from TRBV4-2 and TRBJ1-3; 8 positions agree with TRBD1. V dropped 6 bases and J dropped 2; count of bases not matched to a gene: 3. The length of the CDR3 is 14 residues. In germline, CDR1 is LGHNA, CDR2 YNFKEQ. The CDR3 is CASSPGGAGNTIYF. The CDR3, as DNA: TGTGCCAGCAGTCCAGGGGGCGCTGGAAACACCATATATTTT.

The chain carries TRBV6-6 and TRBJ2-5, with D maybe TRBD2 (6 bases). The DNA matches TRBJ2-7 better at its end, which makes the J call doubtful. The V gene's germline CDR1 is MNHNY and CDR2 SVGAGI (reference sequence). The CDR3 is made up of 16 amino acids. CDR3 nucleotide sequence: TGTGCCAGCAGTTACCCCAGGCAACGGGCTAGCGACGAGCAGTACTTC. This encodes CASSYPRQRASDEQYF.

V and J are TRBV10-3 and TRBJ2-1; D remains unclear. Germline lookup yields CDR1 ENHRY and CDR2 SYGVKD. V lost 3 bases and J 5 bases, leaving 8 bases between the germline ends. CDR3 length: 13 residues. The CDR3 sequence is CAISDRRNNEQFF. DNA for the CDR3: TGTGCCATCAGTGATAGGAGAAACAATGAGCAGTTCTTC.